The 26 T cell receptor beta chains below all came from one sample that was sequenced in a study of blood T cell repertoires in COVID-19. The repertoire was sequenced with immunoSEQ multiplex PCR; TCRdb's copy has only in-frame clones and lacks some. The repertoire consists of approximately 140,000 clones, with approximately 86% occurring once and the leading ten covering roughly 2.9%. The specimen was peripheral blood. The receptors derive from a middle-aged woman with active or convalescent COVID-19.

The rearrangement joins TRBV7-5 to TRBJ1-4; the D call TRBD1 from the table was never checked on the DNA. TRBV7-5 is a recognized pseudogene. The CDR3 contains 14 residues. CDR3 DNA sequence: TGTGCCAGAACTTGGCAGGTGCCGGATGAAAAACTGTTTTTT. Translation gives CARTWQVPDEKLFF.

The chain uses TRBV2 and TRBJ1-2, with D uncertain. Looked up from germline, CDR1 is SNHLY and CDR2 is FYNNEI. Deletions cut 2 bases from V and 3 bases from J, with 13 bases between. The CDR3 contains 15 residues. The CDR3 bases are TGTGCCAGCAGTGAACGGGTTTCTTGGGACTATGGCTACACCTTC. Translation gives CASSERVSWDYGYTF.

V gene TRBV6-6 combines with J gene TRBJ1-2; 9 nucleotides line up with TRBD1. With V trimmed by 7 bases and J by 2 bases, 11 bases remained unmatched. CDR1 is MNHNY, CDR2 SVGAGI, per germline (reference sequence). The CDR3 is 16 residues long. The CDR3 region is CASTLGDRVPNYGYTF. The CDR3 nucleotides read TGTGCCAGCACCCTCGGGGACAGGGTCCCCAACTATGGCTACACCTTC.

The chain couples TRBV6-5 to TRBJ2-3, with 7 bases that match TRBD2. CDR1 is MNHEY, CDR2 SVGAGI, per germline. J gave up 6 bases and V 8 bases, and 5 bases lay outside the gene matches. The CDR3 is 12 amino acids. The DNA for the CDR3 is TGTGCCAGCGGGGGGGTCGGGGATACGCAGTATTTT. Protein product: CASGGVGDTQYF.

The table lists this clone with a few counts. The J gene is TRBJ1-5, the V gene TRBV2, with a weak D call TRBD1 (5 bases). Germline V gene data show CDR1 as SNHLY and CDR2 as FYNNEI. This CDR3 is built from 14 residues. The germline V and J ends were trimmed by 7 bases and 1 base, with 11 bases remaining between them. The CDR3 here is CASKLDMSNQPQHF. CDR3 DNA sequence: TGTGCCAGCAAATTGGACATGAGCAATCAGCCCCAGCATTTT.

V gene TRBV9 combines with J gene TRBJ2-1; 9 positions agree with TRBD2. V shed 4 bases, J shed 4 bases, and the junction held 12 bases outside the gene matches. Germline CDR1 and CDR2: SGDLS and YYNGEE. The CDR3 sequence is 17 residues long. The CDR3 region has the DNA TGTGCCAGCAGCCCCTACACCGGGACTAGCAGATACAATGAGCAGTTCTTC. Translated, it gives CASSPYTGTSRYNEQFF.

V usage is TRBV28 and J usage is TRBJ1-1; D gene unclear. CDR3 size: 13 residues. Germline values: CDR1 MDHEN, CDR2 SYDVKM. Between the trimmed V and J ends, which lost 2 bases and 1 base, there was a span of 5 bases. CDR3 sequence (DNA): TGTGCCAGCAGTTTACATCAGAACACTGAAGCTTTCTTT. It specifies CASSLHQNTEAFF.

This chain connects TRBV18 to TRBJ1-2; 7 bases are shared with TRBD1. CDR1 KGHSH and CDR2 LQKENI come from the germline V gene. V dropped 2 bases and J dropped 5; count of bases not matched to a gene: 2. The CDR3 runs 13 residues. CDR3 bases: TGTGCCAGCTCACCAGGCAGGGGGTATGGCTACACCTTC. It codes for CASSPGRGYGYTF. The full variable domain, completed using reference TRBV18 and TRBJ1-2, is NAGVMQNPRHLVRRRGQEARLRCSPMKGHSHVYWYRQLPEEGLKFMVYLQKENIIDESGMPKERFSAEFPKEGPSILRIQQVVRGDSAAYFCASSPGRGYGYTFGSGTRLTVV.

The gene calls are TRBV9 and TRBJ2-2; 9 nucleotides line up with TRBD2. Germline CDR1 and CDR2: SGDLS and YYNGEE. J gave up 4 bases and V 3 bases, and 7 bases lay outside the gene matches. The CDR3 is made up of 16 amino acids. The CDR3 protein is CASSAHSGGSTGELFF. The CDR3 nucleotides read TGTGCCAGCAGCGCCCATAGCGGGGGCAGCACCGGGGAGCTGTTTTTT.

The chain recombines TRBV6-1 with TRBJ1-4; 8 bases align to TRBD1. Germline assignment: CDR1 MNHNS and CDR2 SASEGT. Trimming cost V 3 bases and J 7 bases; bases outside gene matches: 7. The CDR3 spans 15 residues. CDR3 DNA sequence: TGTGCCAGCAGTGACCGGACAGGGACGTTTGAAAAACTGTTTTTT. This sequence encodes CASSDRTGTFEKLFF.

As for this clone: The junction and the germline gene differ at one end; a read error may be behind it. The gene calls are TRBV7-7 and TRBJ2-5, with 10 bases matching TRBD2. The CDR3 runs to 16 residues. The V gene's germline CDR1 is SSHAT and CDR2 FNYEAQ (reference sequence). The CDR3 bases are TGTGCTAGCAGTCCCCGTGGAGCGGGGGGGCAGGAGACCCAGTACTTC. Protein sequence: CASSPRGAGGQETQYF.

V and J are TRBV3-1 (or the pseudogene TRBV3-2) and TRBJ2-7; 7 nucleotides agree with TRBD1. Trimming at V came to 4 bases and at J to 6 bases, leaving 9 bases not matched to a gene. CDR3 length: 14 amino acids. Germline CDR1 and CDR2: LGHDT and YNNKEL (reference sequence). CDR3 in amino acids: CASSLDDRAGEQYF. CDR3 DNA sequence: TGTGCCAGCAGCCTAGATGACAGGGCGGGCGAGCAGTACTTC.

CDR3 sequence: CASSLRGPESNQPQHF. In nucleotides, the CDR3 is TGTGCCAGCAGCTTAAGGGGGCCAGAAAGCAATCAGCCCCAGCATTTT. The chain links TRBV7-4 to TRBJ1-5; 7 nucleotides line up with TRBD1. With V trimmed by 2 bases and J by 1 base, 5 bases remained unmatched. Germline assignment: CDR1 SGHVT and CDR2 SQSDAQ. CDR3 length: 16 amino acids.

The rearrangement uses TRBV12-3 or TRBV12-4 and TRBJ1-5; a weak D match, TRBD1 (5 bases). CDR3 length equals 13 residues. V dropped 3 bases and J dropped 7 bases, with 10 bases sitting between them. Here the CDR3 reads CASSLEGWQPQHF. CDR3 nucleotides: TGTGCCAGCAGTTTGGAGGGGTGGCAGCCCCAGCATTTT.

The chain couples TRBV30 to TRBJ1-1; D ambiguous. Per the germline V gene, CDR1 is GTSNPN and CDR2 is SVGIG (reference sequence). Trimming shortened V by 2 bases and J by 0 bases, and 7 bases separated the two germline ends. The CDR3 runs to 13 residues. CDR3 sequence: CAWSLILNTEAFF. The CDR3 region has the DNA TGTGCCTGGAGTTTAATCCTGAACACTGAAGCTTTCTTT.

The chain has TRBV28 and TRBJ2-3, with TRBD2 matching over 7 bases. V dropped 4 bases and J dropped 2; count of bases not matched to a gene: 3. Germline values: CDR1 MDHEN, CDR2 SYDVKM. The CDR3 runs 14 residues. The CDR3 bases are TGTGCCAGCAGTTCCCTAGCGGACACAGATACGCAGTATTTT. Translated, it gives CASSSLADTDTQYF.

This clone was counted at least ten times. This chain uses TRBV19 with TRBJ1-2; no clear D. The CDR3 has 14 amino acids. Germline loops: CDR1 LNHDA, CDR2 SQIVND (reference sequence). Deletions cut 5 bases from V and 4 bases from J, with 14 bases between. CDR3 coding DNA: TGTGCCAGTAGTCCCCGGGAGGCTGGCTATGGCTACACCTTC. Its protein is CASSPREAGYGYTF.

The chain has TRBV18 and TRBJ2-5; D is perhaps TRBD1 (5 bases). The CDR3 runs 15 residues. Germline assignment: CDR1 KGHSH and CDR2 LQKENI. V was trimmed by 3 bases and J by 0 bases, leaving 11 bases between them. CDR3 protein: CASSPSQGHQETQYF. CDR3 nucleotides: TGTGCCAGCTCACCTAGCCAGGGTCACCAAGAGACCCAGTACTTC.

The chain employs TRBV30 and TRBJ1-6; 9 bases agree with TRBD1. Germline V gene sequence: CDR1 GTSNPN, CDR2 SVGIG (reference sequence). J lost 8 bases, V lost 0 bases, and 5 bases had no gene match. The CDR3 spans 15 residues. The CDR3 DNA is TGTGCCTGGAGTGTACTAACAGGGGGCGATTCACCCCTCCACTTT. This translates into CAWSVLTGGDSPLHF.

The chain employs TRBV27 and TRBJ2-7; TRBD1 aligns across 7 bases. Germline lookup yields CDR1 MNHEY and CDR2 SMNVEV (reference sequence). The CDR3 has 14 residues. V was clipped by 10 bases and J by 1 base; unmatched bases: 10. DNA of the CDR3: TGTGCCACCCGTTACGGACAGGCTTCCTACGAGCAGTACTTC. It specifies CATRYGQASYEQYF.

This clone was picked up a small number of times. This rearrangement joins TRBV28 to TRBJ1-1, with TRBD1 matching over 7 bases. The CDR3 sequence is 15 residues long. Germline V gene data show CDR1 as MDHEN and CDR2 as SYDVKM. J lost 3 bases, V lost 7 bases, and 11 bases had no gene match. The CDR3 coding sequence is TGTGCCAGCATCCCGGCCCAGGGGGAGGACACTGAAGCTTTCTTT. The encoded protein is CASIPAQGEDTEAFF.

V gene TRBV5-1 combines with J gene TRBJ2-3, with 8 nucleotides matching TRBD2. From germline, CDR1 is SGHRS and CDR2 YFSETQ. V trimming: 4 bases; J trimming: 2 bases; junction bases outside the gene matches: 9. CDR3 length: 16 residues. The DNA for the CDR3 is TGCGCCAGCAGCGTGGGACTAGTCGGCTTCACAGATACGCAGTATTTT. It encodes CASSVGLVGFTDTQYF.

The chain couples TRBV18 to TRBJ2-1; D gene ambiguous. Germline loops: CDR1 KGHSH, CDR2 LQKENI. The CDR3 length is 13 residues. Trimming cost V 2 bases and J 7 bases, with 9 bases left between them. The CDR3 loop is CASSPSQMNEQFF. CDR3 sequence (DNA): TGTGCCAGCTCACCATCCCAGATGAATGAGCAGTTCTTC.

The chain combines TRBV4-3 with TRBJ1-1; 11 bases agree with TRBD1. After removal of 0 bases from V and 3 bases from J, the junction contained 9 bases not matched to a gene. Germline V lookup: CDR1 LGHNA, CDR2 YSLEER. CDR3 length equals 18 residues. The CDR3 loop is CASSQEDRGLRGYTEAFF. CDR3 sequence (DNA): TGCGCCAGCAGCCAAGAGGACAGGGGGCTGAGGGGGTACACTGAAGCTTTCTTT.

V and J are TRBV30 and TRBJ2-3; 13 bases match TRBD2. The CDR3 covers 17 residues. V shed 3 bases, J shed 4 bases, and the junction held 10 bases outside the gene matches. Germline assignment: CDR1 GTSNPN and CDR2 SVGIG (reference sequence). CDR3 protein: CAWRRGRLAGGSDTQYF. CDR3 sequence (DNA): TGTGCCTGGAGAAGGGGGCGACTAGCGGGAGGCTCAGATACGCAGTATTTT.

The chain couples TRBV4-3 to TRBJ1-2, with D perhaps matching TRBD1 (5 bases). Trimming pared 3 bases from V and 4 bases from J, leaving 12 bases between. Per germline, CDR1 LGHNA and CDR2 YSLEER. CDR3 size: 14 residues. Here the CDR3 reads CASSQGREGYGYTF. In nucleotides, the CDR3 is TGCGCCAGCAGCCAGGGCAGGGAAGGCTATGGCTACACCTTC.